The present T cell receptor (beta chain) was sequenced within a study of identical twins. TCRdb reprocessed the 5' RACE reads via MiXCR and lists one record per CDR3 protein. The repertoire holds fewer than 500,000 distinct CDR3 sequences, with more than 13% as singletons. Germline V gene sequence: CDR1 SGHRS, CDR2 YFSETQ. The CDR3 has 15 amino acids. On this clonotype: One end of the junction fails to match germline, which may point to a read error.

The same data also went into a second study, on yellow fever vaccine responses in identical twins.

The clonotype comes from a woman younger than 35 in good health. Sequencing was done on a sample of CD4+ T cells sorted from blood. V is TRBV5-1 and J is TRBJ1-3, with unresolved D. The CDR3 sequence: CASSTDGSSGNTICF. CDR3 DNA sequence: TGCGCCAGCAGCACGGACGGTAGCTCTGGAAACACCATATGTTTT. Using reference TRBV5-1 and TRBJ1-3 for the parts outside the CDR3, the full variable domain is KAGVTQTPRYLIKTRGQQVTLSCSPISGHRSVSWYQQTPGQGLQFLFEYFSETQRNKGNFPGRFSGRQFSNSRSEMNVSTLELGDSALYLCASSTDGSSGNTICFGEGSWLTVV.